What follows is one T cell receptor beta chain and its context. As yet, its antigen is unknown. Time point defined: blood from clinic visit 5 months post-surgery; TSC patient then seizure free. Germline-derived CDR1 and CDR2 are ENHRY and SYGVKD. V gave up 4 bases and J gave up 5 bases, with 12 bases separating them. The CDR3 spans 15 residues. This record comes from a study of brain T cells in children with intractable seizures. Study observations and caveats: Absence of clones before surgery may stem from lower sequencing depth.

Libraries were prepared by immunoSEQ multiplex PCR; TCRdb keeps only in-frame clonotypes and omits some of them. Of about 340,000 clones listed, over 90% were seen once; the top ten hold approximately 5%. V gene TRBV10-3 combines with J gene TRBJ1-6; D is perhaps TRBD1 (6 bases). The TCR originated in a boy less than two years old with tuberous sclerosis and intractable seizures. Sequenced here: peripheral blood, sampled around 5 months after surgery. For the CDR3, the DNA is TGTGCCATCAGTGCAAAAACAGGGAATAATTCACCCCTCCACTTT. The encoded protein is CAISAKTGNNSPLHF.